The source of this T cell receptor (beta chain) is a study of control samples from healthy donors and cancer patients. TCRdb's copy holds only in-frame clones and misses some; the assay was immunoSEQ multiplex PCR. This table holds 78,000 or so clones, 75% to 90% found once. Deletions cut 2 bases from V and 1 base from J, with 11 bases between. The CDR3 is 15 residues long. CDR1 SGHRS and CDR2 YFSETQ come from the germline V gene. The chain combines TRBV5-1 with TRBJ2-3; no clear D. The origin of this receptor is a man aged 50 to 59 in good health. The sequenced material came from blood. CDR3 sequence (DNA): TGCGCCAGCAGCTTCGGATGGTCCGGCACAGATACGCAGTATTTT. Protein sequence: CASSFGWSGTDTQYF.